A single sample gave rise to the 11 T cell receptor beta chains below, sequenced in a study of regulatory T cells in long-lasting Graves disease (dated by TCRdb to 2020 to 2023). Taken with the paper, the label for time point translates to: newly diagnosed GD, antithyroid drugs for less than 3 months. For both TCR sequencing and RNA sequencing, RNA was extracted from PBMCs using TRIzol. Library method: multiplex PCR. Sequencing instrument: Illumina HiSeq 4000. CDR3 regions were amplified by Arm-PCR with iRepertoire HTBI primers to construct TCR beta libraries. TCRdb reran the public reads through fastp at Q25 and MiXCR, keeping productive beta chains. Every entry covers one CDR3 protein and lists the most common genes and DNA from its rows. The table for this sample lists about 560,000 distinct CDR3 sequences; about 16% of them were counted only once. More than 10% of the sample is in the top ten clones.

These records were also assigned to another study, of T cells in Graves' hyperthyroidism and ophthalmopathy.

This specimen was peripheral blood mononuclear cells (PBMCs), taken at new diagnosis, from a patient treated with antithyroid drugs. The receptors originated from a man between 18 and 35 years old with Graves disease. Donor details come from another sample of the same person, matched by shared clones.

A few counts support this clonotype. The chain uses TRBV11-2 and TRBJ2-2; TRBD2 agrees at 8 bases. CDR3 length: 17 amino acids. Per germline, CDR1 SGHAT and CDR2 FQNNGV. Unmatched junction bases numbered 11, after V lost 2 bases and J lost 6 bases. CDR3 bases: TGTGCCAGCAGCTTATCCGGGACTAGTGATGGTCCCGGGGAGCTGTTTTTT. Protein: CASSLSGTSDGPGELFF.

This clonotype was found many times. V is TRBV5-1 and J is TRBJ2-1; the match to TRBD2 covers 10 bases. This CDR3 is 15 amino acids long. V gave up 2 bases and J gave up 8 bases; unmatched junction bases: 7. Germline values: CDR1 SGHRS, CDR2 YFSETQ. CDR3 sequence reads: CASSFRLAGVDEQFF. The CDR3 DNA is TGCGCCAGCAGCTTTAGGCTAGCGGGAGTCGATGAGCAGTTCTTC.

Many counts were recorded for this clonotype. The chain is built from TRBV7-2 and TRBJ1-6; possible D gene TRBD1, 5 bases. V lost 3 bases and J 4 bases, leaving 7 bases between the germline ends. Per the germline V gene, CDR1 is SGHTA and CDR2 is FQGNSA. This CDR3 has 14 residues. CDR3 loop: CASSFQGYNSPLHF. The CDR3 nucleotides read TGTGCCAGCAGCTTCCAGGGATATAATTCACCCCTCCACTTT.

The J gene is TRBJ1-2, the V gene TRBV12-3 or TRBV12-4, with 8 bases matching TRBD1. The trim removed 1 base at V and 8 bases at J, leaving 6 bases unmatched. This CDR3 region has 14 residues. CDR3 region: CASSLEGRGQGYTF. CDR3 sequence (DNA): TGTGCCAGCAGTTTAGAAGGCAGGGGGCAAGGCTACACCTTC.

The J gene is TRBJ2-3, the V gene TRBV4-1, with 9 bases identical to TRBD2. Trimming at V came to 3 bases and at J to 1 base, leaving 2 bases not matched to a gene. CDR3 length: 15 residues. Germline V lookup: CDR1 MGHRA, CDR2 YSYEKL. CDR3 in DNA: TGCGCCAGCAGCCACCGGACTAGCGGCACAGATACGCAGTATTTT. As protein: CASSHRTSGTDTQYF.

This clonotype showed up just a few times. The chain has TRBV9 and TRBJ2-7, with 9 bases identical to TRBD1. The CDR3 has 15 amino acids. Germline lookup yields CDR1 SGDLS and CDR2 YYNGEE. Germline trimming cut 3 bases from V and 6 bases from J; bases unmatched to any gene: 10. CDR3 sequence: CASSAAGTGFSEQYF. DNA for the CDR3: TGTGCCAGCAGCGCCGCCGGGACAGGGTTTTCCGAGCAGTACTTC.

This clonotype has at least ten counts. CDR3 nucleotides: TGTGCCAGCAGGGGACTAGCGGAAAAAGAGACCCAGTACTTC. This sequence encodes CASRGLAEKETQYF. This chain uses TRBV12-3 or TRBV12-4 with TRBJ2-5; 11 positions match TRBD2. This CDR3 has 14 amino acids. Trimming took 6 bases from V and 3 from J; bases not matched to a gene: 3.

This chain connects TRBV6-2 or TRBV6-3 to TRBJ2-2; D unresolved. The V gene lost 2 bases and the J gene lost 8 bases, with 9 bases spanning the gap. Germline CDR1 is MNHEY and CDR2 is SVGEGT. The CDR3 spans 13 residues. The CDR3 loop is CASSYAMGGELFF. In nucleotides, the CDR3 is TGTGCCAGCAGTTACGCGATGGGAGGGGAGCTGTTTTTT.

This clonotype was observed many times. The rearrangement joins TRBV12-3 or TRBV12-4 to TRBJ2-5; TRBD1 is a possible D gene (5 bases). The CDR3 spans 14 residues. The V and J ends lost 6 bases and 5 bases respectively, with 16 bases between them. Written as DNA, the CDR3 is TGTGCCAGCAGAAAGGCCCAGGGTGGGGAGACCCAGTACTTC. Translating gives CASRKAQGGETQYF.

This clonotype was detected only a few times. The rearrangement joins TRBV3-1 to TRBJ2-2, with TRBD1 identical over 8 bases. Per germline, CDR1 LGHDT and CDR2 YNNKEL (reference sequence). Trimming removed 8 bases from V and 4 bases from J; junction bases left unmatched: 9. This CDR3 spans 15 amino acids. In nucleotides, the CDR3 is TGTGCCAGCTACGGACAGGGATACGGCACCGGGGAGCTGTTTTTT. This sequence encodes CASYGQGYGTGELFF.

The chain combines TRBV7-2 with TRBJ1-3; no definite D call. The CDR3 has 17 amino acids. Trimming took off 6 bases at V and 0 bases at J, with 18 bases between the two ends. CDR1 SGHTA and CDR2 FQGNSA come from the germline V gene. This chain's CDR3 is CASSEIQGKLSGNTIYF. As DNA, the CDR3 is TGTGCCAGCAGTGAGATCCAAGGAAAACTCTCTGGAAACACCATATATTTT.